This T cell receptor (beta chain) was documented in a study of T cell changes during pregnancy in multiple sclerosis. Sequencing was performed with immunoSEQ multiplex PCR; in TCRdb, only in-frame clones are kept and a portion is missing. The table lists 75,000 to 100,000 clones, roughly 92% of them singletons. Germline loops: CDR1 LGHNA, CDR2 YNFKEQ. This CDR3 is 23 amino acids long. The trim removed 0 bases at V and 0 bases at J, leaving 19 bases unmatched. The sequencing used peripheral blood, collected after pregnancy. The TCR was taken from a female donor with multiple sclerosis, enrolled in a pregnancy study. The V and J genes are TRBV4-2 and TRBJ2-1; 11 positions match TRBD2. CDR3 in DNA: TGTGCCAGCAGCCAAGAACGGTCGATCGGGACTAGCGGAATTCAAAGCTCCTACAATGAGCAGTTCTTC. Protein: CASSQERSIGTSGIQSSYNEQFF.